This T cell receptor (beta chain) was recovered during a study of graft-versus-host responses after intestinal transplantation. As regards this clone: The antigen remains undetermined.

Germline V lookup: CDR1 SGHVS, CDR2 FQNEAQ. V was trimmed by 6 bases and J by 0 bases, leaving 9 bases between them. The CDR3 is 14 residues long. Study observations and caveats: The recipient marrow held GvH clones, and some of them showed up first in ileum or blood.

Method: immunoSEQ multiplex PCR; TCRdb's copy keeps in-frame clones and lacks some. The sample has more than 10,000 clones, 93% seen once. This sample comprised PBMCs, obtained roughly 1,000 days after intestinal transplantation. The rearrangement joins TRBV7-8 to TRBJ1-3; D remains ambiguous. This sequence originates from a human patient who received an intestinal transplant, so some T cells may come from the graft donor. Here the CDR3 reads CASRSQLSGNTIYF. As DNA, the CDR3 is TGTGCCAGCAGATCCCAGCTCTCTGGAAACACCATATATTTT.